These 25 T cell receptor beta chains were sequenced from one sample in a study of PD-L1 blockade in urothelial cancer. The table came from immunoSEQ multiplex PCR; TCRdb's copy has only in-frame clones and leaves some out. The sample records 20,000 to 25,000 clones, around 91% being singletons. This sample's time point: peripheral blood 6 weeks after treatment start. Specimen: PBMCs, collected around atezolizumab (anti-PD-L1) treatment. Receptors were obtained from a woman in her fifties or sixties with urothelial cancer.

In its sample, this clone was seen once. The chain carries TRBV18 and TRBJ1-2, with 7 bases fitting TRBD1. Germline V CDR1 and CDR2: KGHSH, LQKENI. The CDR3 totals 16 residues. The V segment lost 4 bases and the J segment 7 bases; nucleotides outside the gene matches: 15. This CDR3 is CASSLTGDRVAAGYTF. In DNA form, the CDR3 reads TGTGCCAGCTCACTAACGGGCGACAGGGTAGCGGCTGGCTACACCTTC.

The chain recombines TRBV5-1 with TRBJ2-6; 7 bases match TRBD1. This CDR3 spans 16 amino acids. V trimming: 4 bases; J trimming: 0 bases; junction bases outside the gene matches: 4. Germline V gene lookup returns CDR1 SGHRS and CDR2 YFSETQ. CDR3: CASSATGFSGANVLTF. CDR3 nucleotides: TGCGCCAGCAGCGCGACAGGGTTCTCTGGGGCCAACGTCCTGACTTTC.

V and J are TRBV5-1 and TRBJ2-1; tentative D call: TRBD2 (6 bases). V was shortened by 0 bases and J by 2 bases, with 9 bases between the two germline ends. This CDR3 spans 15 amino acids. The V gene's germline CDR1 is SGHRS and CDR2 YFSETQ. In DNA, the CDR3 is TGCGCCAGCAGCTTGGGGAGGGGCCCCTACAATGAGCAGTTCTTC. This codes for CASSLGRGPYNEQFF.

CDR3 in amino acids: CASSQDIGSRETQYF. Here the CDR3 DNA reads TGTGCCAGCAGCCAAGATATTGGGAGTCGGGAGACCCAGTACTTC. V and J are TRBV4-2 and TRBJ2-5; weak D call: TRBD2 (5 bases). Germline V CDR1 and CDR2: LGHNA, YNFKEQ. The CDR3 contains 15 residues. V was clipped by 0 bases and J by 5 bases, with 13 bases between them.

The V gene is TRBV7-2, the J gene TRBJ2-7, with 11 bases aligning to TRBD2. Looked up from germline, CDR1 is SGHTA and CDR2 is FQGNSA. J lost 5 bases, V lost 5 bases, and 5 bases had no gene match. The CDR3 contains 14 residues. The CDR3 sequence is CASSDRLAGNEQYF. The CDR3 nucleotides are TGTGCCAGCAGCGACCGACTAGCGGGGAACGAGCAGTACTTC. The full variable domain, in which reference TRBV7-2 and TRBJ2-7 provide the parts outside the CDR3, is GAGVSQSPSNKVTEKGKDVELRCDPISGHTALYWYRQSLGQGLEFLIYFQGNSAPDKSGLPSDRFSAERTGGSVSTLTIQRTQQEDSAVYLCASSDRLAGNEQYFGPGTRLTVT.

This rearrangement joins TRBV23-1 to TRBJ1-5; D unclear. TRBV23-1 is recorded as an ORF, its role being uncertain. V dropped 8 bases and J dropped 3 bases, with 11 bases sitting between them. The CDR3 runs 13 residues. CDR3 amino acids: CASPFRINQPQHF. The CDR3 DNA reads TGCGCCAGCCCCTTCAGAATCAATCAGCCCCAGCATTTT.

The rearrangement joins TRBV28 to TRBJ1-4; no clear D gene. This CDR3 contains 13 residues. Germline lookup yields CDR1 MDHEN and CDR2 SYDVKM. Deletions cut 6 bases from V and 4 bases from J, with 9 bases between. Here the CDR3 reads CASRSSNNEKLFF. In DNA form, the CDR3 reads TGTGCCAGCAGATCTAGTAATAATGAAAAACTGTTTTTT.

This clone was seen a handful of times. This chain links TRBV4-3 with TRBJ1-6, with D unresolved. CDR1 is LGHNA, CDR2 YSLEER, per germline. The V end lost 0 bases, the J end lost 5 bases, and 17 bases lay between the germline ends. The CDR3 extends over 18 amino acids. CDR3: CASSQDWASGVHNSPLHF. Written as DNA, the CDR3 is TGCGCCAGCAGCCAAGATTGGGCCAGCGGGGTCCATAATTCACCCCTCCACTTT.

J is TRBJ2-7 and V is TRBV4-1; D possibly corresponds to TRBD1 (6 bases). The CDR3 has 14 amino acids. Germline V lookup: CDR1 MGHRA, CDR2 YSYEKL. Between the trimmed V and J ends, which lost 1 base and 1 base, there was a span of 8 bases. The CDR3: CASSQVGQSYEQYF. The CDR3 DNA sequence: TGCGCCAGCAGCCAAGTCGGACAGTCCTACGAGCAGTACTTC.

This clone came up a few times. Written as DNA, the CDR3 is TGTGCCAGCAGGGGGGGACAGGGCTATAATTCACCCCTCCACTTT. This gives the protein CASRGGQGYNSPLHF. The chain recombines TRBV6-6 with TRBJ1-6; 9 bases fit TRBD1. After removal of 6 bases from V and 3 bases from J, the junction contained 3 bases not matched to a gene. The CDR3 covers 15 residues. In germline, CDR1 is MNHNY, CDR2 SVGAGI (reference sequence).

The rearrangement links TRBV28 to TRBJ2-1, with D perhaps TRBD1 (5 bases). The CDR3 spans 15 residues. The V end was cut by 2 bases, the J end by 0 bases, with 8 bases between. Germline CDR1 and CDR2: MDHEN and SYDVKM. CDR3 DNA sequence: TGTGCCAGCAGTTTAAACAGGATCTCCTACAATGAGCAGTTCTTC. It is translated as CASSLNRISYNEQFF.

The chain carries TRBV28 and TRBJ1-5; 11 nucleotides match TRBD1. J was trimmed by 6 bases and V by 5 bases; bases with no gene match: 6. There are 15 residues in the CDR3. Germline V CDR1 and CDR2: MDHEN, SYDVKM. The CDR3 DNA reads as TGTGCCAGCAGTACCGGGACAGGGGGGGTTCAGCCCCAGCATTTT. Translation gives CASSTGTGGVQPQHF.

Written as DNA, the CDR3 is TGCGCCAGCAGCTTGGCACAGGGTTCCCGTCGAGGCTTCTCCTACGAGCAGTACTTC. It is translated as CASSLAQGSRRGFSYEQYF. The chain links TRBV5-1 to TRBJ2-7, with D perhaps TRBD1 (6 bases). The V gene lost 0 bases and the J gene lost 0 bases, with 22 bases spanning the gap. CDR3 length equals 19 residues. Germline CDR1 reads SGHRS; CDR2 reads YFSETQ. Full variable domain (remainder filled in from reference TRBV5-1 and TRBJ2-7): KAGVTQTPRYLIKTRGQQVTLSCSPISGHRSVSWYQQTPGQGLQFLFEYFSETQRNKGNFPGRFSGRQFSNSRSEMNVSTLELGDSALYLCASSLAQGSRRGFSYEQYFGPGTRLTVT.

This chain links TRBV6-5 with TRBJ2-5; the match to TRBD1 covers 7 bases. The CDR3 loop spans 16 amino acids. CDR1 and CDR2 from the germline V gene are MNHEY and SVGAGI. Trimming took 1 base from V and 4 from J; bases not matched to a gene: 9. The CDR3 region is CASSYFYDRDRETQYF. Written as DNA, the CDR3 is TGTGCCAGCAGTTACTTTTATGACAGGGACAGAGAGACCCAGTACTTC.

In DNA, the CDR3 is TGTGCACATCAGACTAGCGGGTCCACAGATACGCAGTATTTT. Translated: CAHQTSGSTDTQYF. The chain employs TRBV2 and TRBJ2-3, with 10 bases fitting TRBD2. This CDR3 is 14 amino acids long. Germline values: CDR1 SNHLY, CDR2 FYNNEI.

This chain uses TRBV18 with TRBJ1-2; D may be TRBD1 (6 bases). This CDR3 contains 14 residues. The germline gives CDR1 KGHSH, CDR2 LQKENI. V was shortened by 2 bases and J by 6 bases, with 13 bases between the two germline ends. In nucleotides, the CDR3 is TGTGCCAGCTCACCAATCCAGGGGAGCGATGGCTACACCTTC. It is translated as CASSPIQGSDGYTF.

The rearrangement links TRBV28 to TRBJ1-1, with TRBD1 as a possible D gene (6 bases). Deletions cut 9 bases from V and 4 bases from J, with 12 bases between. Per the germline V gene, CDR1 is MDHEN and CDR2 is SYDVKM. The CDR3 is made up of 12 amino acids. Written as DNA, the CDR3 is TGTGCCAGTTTGGGGGCGAGCACTGAAGCTTTCTTT. Its protein product is CASLGASTEAFF.

The CDR3 here is CASSEGQPLNTEAFF. CDR3 DNA sequence: TGCGCCAGCAGCGAAGGACAGCCTTTGAACACTGAAGCTTTCTTT. The chain uses TRBV5-1 and TRBJ1-1; D might be TRBD1 (6 bases). The V gene's germline CDR1 is SGHRS and CDR2 YFSETQ. Trimming removed 4 bases at V and 0 bases at J, with 13 bases between. This CDR3 spans 15 amino acids.

The chain combines TRBV5-4 with TRBJ1-4; D is unresolved. In germline, CDR1 is SGHNT, CDR2 YYREEE (reference sequence). V shed 0 bases and J shed 1 base, with 10 bases lying between them. The CDR3 loop spans 16 amino acids. CDR3 DNA: TGTGCCAGCAGCTTGGGGTCGGGGATAACTAATGAAAAACTGTTTTTT. This encodes CASSLGSGITNEKLFF.

The J gene is TRBJ2-2, the V gene TRBV7-9; TRBD1 matches at 9 bases. In germline, CDR1 is SEHNR, CDR2 FQNEAQ (reference sequence). Losses at the gene ends were 0 bases for V and 5 bases for J; bases not matched to a gene: 4. The CDR3 is 16 residues long. The CDR3 here is CASSLAGQGRTGELFF. The CDR3 DNA follows: TGTGCCAGCAGCTTAGCGGGACAGGGTAGGACCGGGGAGCTGTTTTTT.

The gene calls are TRBV7-8 and TRBJ2-7; possibly TRBD1 for D (5 bases). Germline CDR1 reads SGHVS; CDR2 reads FQNEAQ. Between the trimmed V and J ends, which lost 6 bases and 1 base, there was a span of 13 bases. This CDR3 is built from 14 residues. CDR3 region: CASSLGRISYEQYF. CDR3 coding DNA: TGTGCCAGCAGTCTGGGGCGGATATCCTACGAGCAGTACTTC.

The chain carries TRBV15 and TRBJ2-7, with 8 positions matching TRBD1. The CDR3 contains 16 residues. The germline V gene has CDR1 LNHNV and CDR2 YYDKDF (reference sequence). The J segment lost 3 bases and the V segment lost 5 bases, leaving 12 bases of the junction unmatched. CDR3 in amino acids: CATSEGNRGFGYEQYF. In nucleotides, the CDR3 is TGTGCCACCAGCGAAGGAAACAGGGGGTTCGGCTACGAGCAGTACTTC.

V and J are TRBV15 and TRBJ1-5; 8 bases map to TRBD1. V shed 4 bases, J shed 7 bases, and the junction held 12 bases outside the gene matches. This CDR3 contains 16 residues. Germline-derived CDR1 and CDR2 are LNHNV and YYDKDF (reference sequence). CDR3 protein: CATSTDRTGQWQPQHF. The CDR3 coding sequence is TGTGCCACCAGCACAGATCGGACAGGGCAGTGGCAGCCCCAGCATTTT. Based on the CDR3 plus reference TRBV15 and TRBJ1-5, the full variable domain is DAMVIQNPRYQVTQFGKPVTLSCSQTLNHNVMYWYQQKSSQAPKLLFHYYDKDFNNEADTPDNFQSRRPNTSFCFLDIRSPGLGDTAMYLCATSTDRTGQWQPQHFGDGTRLSIL.

The chain recombines TRBV5-1 with TRBJ1-2; the D is unclear. V gave up 0 bases and J gave up 7 bases, with 7 bases separating them. Germline CDR1 reads SGHRS; CDR2 reads YFSETQ. There are 12 residues in the CDR3. DNA for the CDR3: TGCGCCAGCAGCTTGGGAGAGGCTGGCTACACCTTC. Protein product: CASSLGEAGYTF.

This chain joins TRBV15 and TRBJ2-2, with a possible D match to TRBD1 (6 bases). V was clipped by 2 bases and J by 3 bases, with 13 bases between them. The CDR3 length is 16 residues. Germline V gives CDR1 LNHNV, CDR2 YYDKDF (reference sequence). This chain's CDR3 is CATSRRTGTDTGELFF. The CDR3 DNA reads as TGTGCCACCAGCAGAAGAACAGGGACGGACACCGGGGAGCTGTTTTTT. Full variable domain (outside the CDR3, taken from reference TRBV15 and TRBJ2-2): DAMVIQNPRYQVTQFGKPVTLSCSQTLNHNVMYWYQQKSSQAPKLLFHYYDKDFNNEADTPDNFQSRRPNTSFCFLDIRSPGLGDTAMYLCATSRRTGTDTGELFFGEGSRLTVL.